The next 24 T cell receptor beta chains were all read from a single sample in a study of T cell changes during pregnancy in multiple sclerosis. The method was immunoSEQ multiplex PCR; TCRdb's version includes in-frame clones alone and lacks a portion of them. The sample contains tens of thousands of clones, 90% to 95% of which appear only once. This material consisted of CD8+ T cells from peripheral blood mononuclear cells, taken in the third trimester of pregnancy. The receptors here all came from a female donor with multiple sclerosis, enrolled in a pregnancy study.

The CDR3 coding sequence is TGCGCCAGCAACCAGACAGGGGGCCCCGCTAACTATGGCTACACCTTC. Translation gives CASNQTGGPANYGYTF. V is TRBV10-1 and J is TRBJ1-2; 10 bases map to TRBD1. Germline CDR1 is WNHNN and CDR2 is SYGVQD (reference sequence). The length of the CDR3 is 16 residues. Germline trimming cut 7 bases from V and 0 bases from J; bases unmatched to any gene: 8.

This chain joins TRBV5-1 and TRBJ2-7, with 11 nucleotides matching TRBD2. CDR1 SGHRS and CDR2 YFSETQ come from the germline V gene. This CDR3 comprises 15 residues. With 2 bases clipped from V and 3 bases from J, the junction kept 4 bases outside the gene matches. CDR3 nucleotide sequence: TGCGCCAGCAGCTTACTGACTAGCGGGAACTACGAGCAGTACTTC. Translation: CASSLLTSGNYEQYF.

A remark on this clone: Distinct nucleotide sequences in the sample also encode this CDR3. This sequence joins TRBV6-4 and TRBJ2-3, with 7 bases aligning to TRBD2. V shed 3 bases, J shed 0 bases, and the junction held 3 bases outside the gene matches. Germline-derived CDR1 and CDR2 are MRHNA and SNTAGT. The CDR3 length is 15 residues. The CDR3 is CASSELAGSTDTQYF. Here the CDR3 DNA reads TGTGCCAGCAGTGAGTTAGCGGGCAGCACAGATACGCAGTATTTT.

This sequence joins TRBV7-9 and TRBJ2-5, with no clear D. Trimming stripped 1 base from V and 4 bases from J, with 7 bases between. Germline V lookup: CDR1 SEHNR, CDR2 FQNEAQ (reference sequence). The CDR3 runs 13 residues. Here the CDR3 reads CASSLDPGETQYF. CDR3 nucleotides: TGTGCCAGCAGCTTAGATCCAGGAGAGACCCAGTACTTC.

V and J are TRBV27 and TRBJ2-7; 10 bases are shared with TRBD2. The V and J ends lost 6 bases and 4 bases, in that order; junction bases with no gene match: 9. Germline V gene lookup returns CDR1 MNHEY and CDR2 SMNVEV (reference sequence). The CDR3 sequence is 15 residues long. The CDR3 nucleotides read TGTGCCAGCAGGCCTAGCGGGAGTGGAACTTACGAGCAGTACTTC. It yields the protein CASRPSGSGTYEQYF.

V gene TRBV28 combines with J gene TRBJ2-7; 7 positions match TRBD2. Trimming took 7 bases from V and 7 from J; bases not matched to a gene: 10. CDR1 and CDR2 (germline): MDHEN, SYDVKM. The CDR3 spans 13 residues. Here the CDR3 reads CASNPWAGEEQYF. CDR3 DNA: TGTGCCAGCAATCCCTGGGCGGGAGAAGAGCAGTACTTC.

As concerns this clone: The sample holds other DNA sequences that translate to the same CDR3. The gene calls are TRBV6-4 and TRBJ2-3; 10 nucleotides agree with TRBD2. There are 15 residues in the CDR3. Per germline, CDR1 MRHNA and CDR2 SNTAGT. The trim removed 2 bases at V and 2 bases at J, leaving 1 base unmatched. The DNA of the CDR3 is TGTGCCAGCAGTGACAGCGGGGGGGCCACAGATACGCAGTATTTT. It encodes CASSDSGGATDTQYF.

CDR3 in DNA: TGTGCCAGCAGCCCAGGGGGTAGCGGGAGGTTGATTGAGCAGTTCTTC. Translated, it gives CASSPGGSGRLIEQFF. The rearrangement uses TRBV9 and TRBJ2-1; 10 nucleotides align to TRBD2. V was pared by 4 bases and J by 9 bases, with 13 bases of the junction left unmatched. The CDR3 spans 16 residues. Germline loops: CDR1 SGDLS, CDR2 YYNGEE.

This chain connects TRBV30 to TRBJ2-1, with TRBD2 identical over 9 bases. The CDR3 runs to 15 residues. In germline, CDR1 is GTSNPN, CDR2 SVGIG (reference sequence). V was clipped by 3 bases and J by 6 bases; unmatched bases: 9. CDR3 coding DNA: TGTGCCTGGAGCGTGTTGGCGGGGGGGCTCAATGAGCAGTTCTTC. It is translated as CAWSVLAGGLNEQFF.

This clone came up many times. The rearrangement links TRBV6-6 to TRBJ2-2; D remains unclear. Trimming removed 0 bases from V and 5 bases from J, with 4 bases in between. Per the germline V gene, CDR1 is MNHNY and CDR2 is SVGAGI (reference sequence). The CDR3 has 13 amino acids. The CDR3, as DNA: TGTGCCAGCAGTTACTCGGAGACCGGGGAGCTGTTTTTT. It yields the protein CASSYSETGELFF.

The chain couples TRBV6-5 to TRBJ2-5, with 10 bases aligning to TRBD2. V lost 7 bases to trimming and J lost 4 bases; unmatched junction nucleotides: 9. The germline V gene has CDR1 MNHEY and CDR2 SVGAGI. The CDR3 extends over 15 amino acids. CDR3 coding DNA: TGTGCCAGCACAGCCAGCGGGGGGGCCGGAGAGACCCAGTACTTC. Amino acids: CASTASGGAGETQYF.

The chain is built from TRBV10-3 and TRBJ2-5; 7 bases align to TRBD2. This CDR3 is built from 17 residues. The trim removed 3 bases at V and 1 base at J, leaving 11 bases unmatched. Germline-derived CDR1 and CDR2 are ENHRY and SYGVKD. CDR3 residues: CAISEGPSGEAQETQYF. For the CDR3, the DNA is TGTGCCATCAGTGAAGGGCCTAGCGGAGAAGCCCAAGAGACCCAGTACTTC.

The chain links TRBV10-3 to TRBJ1-1; TRBD1 aligns across 9 bases. CDR3 length: 13 residues. Per germline, CDR1 ENHRY and CDR2 SYGVKD. V lost 8 bases, J lost 4 bases, and 5 bases stayed unmatched. Here the CDR3 reads CAIAGTGSTEAFF. CDR3 nucleotides: TGTGCCATCGCAGGGACAGGGAGCACTGAAGCTTTCTTT.

This chain connects TRBV9 to TRBJ1-2; D unclear. The CDR3 has 17 amino acids. The V end was cut by 3 bases, the J end by 2 bases, with 20 bases between. Germline CDR1 reads SGDLS; CDR2 reads YYNGEE. The CDR3 protein is CASSAQVARESNYGYTF. CDR3 bases: TGTGCCAGCAGCGCACAAGTAGCAAGAGAGTCAAACTATGGCTACACCTTC. Filled out from reference TRBV9 and TRBJ1-2, the complete variable domain reads DSGVTQTPKHLITATGQRVTLRCSPRSGDLSVYWYQQSLDQGLQFLIQYYNGEERAKGNILERFSAQQFPDLHSELNLSSLELGDSALYFCASSAQVARESNYGYTFGSGTRLTVV.

The CDR3 loop reads CASSTHRRPGRTEAFF. The CDR3, as DNA: TGTGCCAGCAGTACACACCGCCGACCCGGGAGGACTGAAGCTTTCTTT. The V call is TRBV28, the J call TRBJ1-1; D gene uncertain. CDR1 MDHEN and CDR2 SYDVKM come from the germline V gene. The CDR3 spans 16 residues. V was pared by 5 bases and J by 5 bases, with 21 bases between.

The chain carries TRBV5-1 and TRBJ2-2, with 12 bases fitting TRBD1. After removal of 1 base from V and 2 bases from J, the junction contained 6 bases not matched to a gene. Germline-derived CDR1 and CDR2 are SGHRS and YFSETQ. The CDR3 is made up of 18 amino acids. This CDR3 reads CASSLNRDRGLNTGELFF. DNA for the CDR3: TGCGCCAGCAGCTTGAACCGGGACAGGGGGCTCAACACCGGGGAGCTGTTTTTT.

This chain connects TRBV27 to TRBJ2-5; D unclear. V shed 0 bases and J shed 4 bases, with 6 bases lying between them. CDR1 and CDR2 from the germline V gene are MNHEY and SMNVEV (reference sequence). This CDR3 is 13 amino acids long. CDR3 protein: CASSLSLSETQYF. CDR3 bases: TGTGCCAGCAGTTTATCGCTATCAGAGACCCAGTACTTC.

The chain recombines TRBV6-5 with TRBJ1-2; 9 bases match TRBD1. The CDR3 spans 15 residues. V was pared by 5 bases and J by 6 bases, with 10 bases of the junction left unmatched. Germline CDR1 and CDR2: MNHEY and SVGAGI. The CDR3 coding sequence is TGTGCCAGCAGTACTCCGGACAGGGGATTCGATGGCTACACCTTC. Its protein product is CASSTPDRGFDGYTF.

This clone was seen a few times. In DNA, the CDR3 is TGTGCCAGCACCCCAACAGGGGTTCCCCTGAACACTGAAGCTTTCTTT. It codes for CASTPTGVPLNTEAFF. The V call is TRBV7-9, the J call TRBJ1-1; 7 bases are shared with TRBD1. CDR1 SEHNR and CDR2 FQNEAQ come from the germline V gene (reference sequence). The CDR3 extends over 16 amino acids. Trimming cost V 7 bases and J 0 bases; bases outside gene matches: 11.

V usage is TRBV30 and J usage is TRBJ2-3; TRBD2 matches at 13 bases. The CDR3 runs 14 residues. The V gene end was trimmed by 5 bases and the J gene end by 6 bases; junction bases not matched to a gene: 5. Germline CDR1 reads GTSNPN; CDR2 reads SVGIG (reference sequence). Here the CDR3 DNA reads TGTGCCTGGGCCGGACTAGCGGGAGCTGATACGCAGTATTTT. As protein: CAWAGLAGADTQYF.

The rearrangement uses TRBV10-3 and TRBJ2-1; a weak D match, TRBD2 (5 bases). Trimming took off 3 bases at V and 6 bases at J, with 9 bases between the two ends. The CDR3 is 13 amino acids. CDR1 and CDR2 from the germline V gene are ENHRY and SYGVKD. The CDR3 region has the DNA TGTGCCATCAGTGATGAGGGATTCAATGAGCAGTTCTTC. This gives the protein CAISDEGFNEQFF.

V usage is TRBV10-2 and J usage is TRBJ2-1, with D possibly matching TRBD2 (5 bases). The CDR3 length is 12 residues. Per germline, CDR1 WSHSY and CDR2 SAAADI. Deletions cut 5 bases from V and 6 bases from J, with 8 bases between. The CDR3 is CASSFSANEQFF. The CDR3 DNA is TGCGCCAGCAGTTTTAGCGCCAATGAGCAGTTCTTC.

This clone was observed a single time. This chain connects TRBV28 to TRBJ2-2; D is unresolved. The CDR3 length is 17 residues. Between the trimmed V and J ends, which lost 1 base and 0 bases, there was a span of 12 bases. CDR1 is MDHEN, CDR2 SYDVKM, per germline. Here the CDR3 DNA reads TGTGCCAGCAGTTTATCGGAGAGGCTTTCGAACACCGGGGAGCTGTTTTTT. It specifies CASSLSERLSNTGELFF.

The rearrangement links TRBV27 to TRBJ2-7; 8 nucleotides match TRBD1. Trimming removed 2 bases from V and 7 bases from J; junction bases left unmatched: 7. The CDR3 totals 14 residues. The germline V gene has CDR1 MNHEY and CDR2 SMNVEV (reference sequence). The CDR3 DNA reads TGTGCCAGCAGTTTAGAGGACAGGGCGGGGGAGCAGTACTTC. Amino acids: CASSLEDRAGEQYF.